A selection of T cell receptor beta chains follows, all from one sample in a study of T cell clonotyping in hematopoietic cell transplantation. Clones were read by immunoSEQ multiplex PCR, and TCRdb kept only the in-frame ones, dropping some. The data contain 15,000 to 25,000 clones, 79% of them singletons. The sequenced material came from peripheral blood mononuclear cells. These receptors all stem from a man aged 55-75 years in good health. Some clones in this sample may be carry-over from other donors' samples. Each CDR3 is given with its conserved first and last residue. Each record gives: D gene, clone size, J gene, V gene, CDR3 protein, CDR3 DNA. The D gene is left open where the match is weak. The listing skips clone size in some rows; elsewhere it reads once, few, many or a size class.

TRBD1 - TRBJ2-5 TRBV25-1 CASSEGQGIWETQYF TGTGCCAGCAGTGAGGGACAGGGAATCTGGGAGACCCAGTACTTC
- - TRBJ2-3 TRBV4-1 CASSQPTGSGTDTQYF TGCGCCAGCAGCCAACCCACAGGGTCCGGCACAGATACGCAGTATTTT
TRBD1 - TRBJ1-4 TRBV30 CAWSVGTVATNEKLFF TGTGCCTGGAGTGTAGGGACAGTTGCAACTAATGAAAAACTGTTTTTT
- - TRBJ1-1 TRBV6-5 CATALNTEAFF TGTGCCACCGCCTTGAACACTGAAGCTTTCTTT
- - TRBJ2-3 TRBV30 CAWSGSTDTQYF TGTGCCTGGAGCGGGAGCACAGATACGCAGTATTTT
- once TRBJ1-1 TRBV19 CASSAPLTEAFF TGTGCCAGTAGTGCCCCCCTCACTGAAGCTTTCTTT
TRBD2 - TRBJ2-5 TRBV2 CASSLGLAGETQYF TGTGCCAGCAGTCTGGGACTAGCGGGGGAGACCCAGTACTTC
- - TRBJ1-2 TRBV5-4 CASSPTTSGGYTF TGTGCCAGCAGCCCGACAACCTCGGGCGGCTACACCTTC
TRBD1 - TRBJ1-2 TRBV29-1 CSVGQGLDYGYTF TGCAGCGTCGGACAGGGGCTAGACTATGGCTACACCTTC
- - TRBJ1-5 TRBV6-5 CASRRQSYQPQHF TGTGCCAGCAGACGACAGAGTTATCAGCCCCAGCATTTT
- few TRBJ1-2 TRBV2 CASSRLLGDPYGYTF TGTGCCAGCAGTCGTCTCCTTGGGGACCCCTATGGCTACACCTTC
- - TRBJ1-1 TRBV2 CASRQQMNTEAFF TGTGCCAGCAGGCAACAGATGAACACTGAAGCTTTCTTT
- - TRBJ2-1 TRBV6-4 CASSDSGGASDEQFF TGTGCCAGCAGTGACTCTGGGGGGGCCTCAGATGAGCAGTTCTTC
TRBD1 - TRBJ2-7 TRBV5-1 CASSLAGATGPDYEQYF TGCGCCAGCAGCTTGGCCGGAGCGACAGGGCCTGACTACGAGCAGTACTTC
TRBD1 - TRBJ1-3 TRBV25-1 CASRPGQGRNTIYF TGTGCCAGCAGACCGGGACAGGGGAGAAACACCATATATTTT
- - TRBJ2-7 TRBV29-1 CSVERSGGSYEQYF TGCAGCGTTGAAAGGTCTGGGGGGTCCTACGAGCAGTACTTC
TRBD1 - TRBJ2-3 TRBV27 CASSLWGQGGDTQYF TGTGCCAGCAGTTTATGGGGACAGGGGGGAGATACGCAGTATTTT
- - TRBJ2-7 TRBV27 CASSSPGYEQYF TGTGCCAGCAGTAGCCCAGGCTACGAGCAGTACTTC
- - TRBJ1-1 TRBV4-1 CASSRLGLVVNTEAFF TGCGCCAGCAGCCGACTTGGCCTGGTGGTGAACACTGAAGCTTTCTTT
TRBD1 few TRBJ1-1 TRBV27 CASSPGTAIGNTEAFF TGTGCCAGCAGTCCTGGGACAGCCATTGGGAACACTGAAGCTTTCTTT
- - TRBJ1-2 TRBV7-9 CASSLGPGTIGRDGYTF TGTGCCAGCAGCTTAGGGCCCGGGACAATCGGCCGTGATGGCTACACCTTC
- once TRBJ2-7 TRBV7-9 CASSSTVNSYEQYF TGTGCCAGCAGCTCAACGGTTAACTCCTACGAGCAGTACTTC
TRBD1 once TRBJ1-4 TRBV19 CASSGQGREKLFF TGTGCCAGTTCAGGACAGGGTCGGGAAAAACTGTTTTTT
- - TRBJ2-6 TRBV5-7 CASSLRGPGANVLTF TGTGCCAGCAGCCTCAGGGGACCTGGGGCCAACGTCCTGACTTTC
- - TRBJ2-7 TRBV5-1 CASSLGMTRSYEQYF TGCGCCAGCAGCTTGGGGATGACACGATCCTACGAGCAGTACTTC
TRBD2 - TRBJ2-2 TRBV7-9 CASSLTSGRTRNTGELFF TGTGCCAGCAGCTTGACTAGCGGGCGAACACGGAACACCGGGGAGCTGTTTTTT
- - TRBJ1-6 TRBV30 CAWRTGNNSPLHF TGTGCCTGGAGAACAGGGAATAATTCACCCCTCCACTTT
TRBD1 - TRBJ2-1 TRBV5-1 CASSTGTGTNNEQFF TGCGCCAGCAGCACCGGGACAGGGACCAACAATGAGCAGTTCTTC
TRBD1 - TRBJ1-1 TRBV25-1 CASSGQGPTEAFF TGTGCCAGCAGCGGACAGGGGCCCACTGAAGCTTTCTTT
- - TRBJ2-5 TRBV29-1 CSVLAGYQETQYF TGCAGCGTTCTGGCGGGGTATCAAGAGACCCAGTACTTC
- - TRBJ1-1 TRBV30 CAWRVGGTEAFF TGTGCCTGGAGAGTGGGGGGCACTGAAGCTTTCTTT
TRBD1 once TRBJ1-2 TRBV9 CASSVDTLQGANYGYTF TGTGCCAGCAGCGTAGACACCCTACAGGGGGCTAACTATGGCTACACCTTC
TRBD1 - TRBJ1-5 TRBV5-4 CASSCARTGINQPQHF TGTGCCAGCAGCTGCGCCCGGACAGGTATCAATCAGCCCCAGCATTTT
- - TRBJ1-5 TRBV30 CAWSPSSNQPQHF TGTGCCTGGAGTCCTAGTAGCAATCAGCCCCAGCATTTT
- once TRBJ2-3 TRBV25-1 CASSRTVDTQYF TGTGCCAGCAGTCGGACTGTAGATACGCAGTATTTT
- few TRBJ1-1 TRBV30 CAWTGHMNTEAFF TGTGCCTGGACGGGACACATGAACACTGAAGCTTTCTTT
- once TRBJ1-1 TRBV5-4 CASSLGVGGRNTEAFF TGTGCCAGCAGCTTGGGGGTAGGCGGTAGGAACACTGAAGCTTTCTTT
- once TRBJ1-5 TRBV6-5 CASSRTSQPQHF TGTGCCAGCAGTCGGACGAGTCAGCCCCAGCATTTT
- - TRBJ2-3 TRBV10-2 CASSEFRLGGTDTQYF TGCGCCAGCAGTGAGTTTAGGCTCGGCGGTACAGATACGCAGTATTTT
TRBD1 - TRBJ2-3 TRBV7-3 CASSRLTGVDTQYF TGTGCCAGCAGCCGATTAACAGGGGTGGATACGCAGTATTTT
- - TRBJ1-6 TRBV6-6 CASSWYRDNNSPLHF TGTGCCAGCAGTTGGTACAGGGATAATAATTCACCCCTCCACTTT
- - TRBJ2-7 TRBV7-2 CASSLGGGGSYEQYF TGTGCCAGCAGCTTAGGTGGGGGAGGTTCCTACGAGCAGTACTTC
TRBD2 - TRBJ2-7 TRBV9 CASSVEAGGPWEQYF TGTGCCAGCAGCGTAGAAGCGGGAGGGCCATGGGAGCAGTACTTC
- - TRBJ2-3 TRBV30 CAWSPAVGSTDTQYF TGTGCCTGGAGCCCCGCCGTTGGGAGCACAGATACGCAGTATTTT
- - TRBJ1-1 TRBV4-1 CASSQDPYALFGDTEAFF TGCGCCAGCAGCCAAGATCCCTACGCATTATTCGGGGACACTGAAGCTTTCTTT
- - TRBJ2-3 TRBV7-3 CASSLRGIIDTQYF TGTGCCAGCAGCTTAAGGGGCATCATAGATACGCAGTATTTT
TRBD1 - TRBJ1-6 TRBV25-1 CASGGQGGFSPLHF TGTGCCAGTGGTGGACAGGGAGGATTTTCACCCCTCCACTTT
TRBD1 - TRBJ2-1 TRBV6-6 CASRQGGNEQFF TGTGCCAGCCGACAGGGCGGCAATGAGCAGTTCTTC
- - TRBJ2-1 TRBV7-2 CASSSQGRGSYNEQFF TGTGCCAGCAGCTCACAGGGGCGGGGCTCCTACAATGAGCAGTTCTTC
- - TRBJ1-6 TRBV6-5 CASSYDSAGDSPLHF TGTGCCAGCAGTTACGACAGTGCCGGCGATTCACCCCTCCACTTT
- - TRBJ1-4 TRBV29-1 CSVLQGYEKLFF TGCAGCGTTCTCCAGGGTTATGAAAAACTGTTTTTT
TRBD1 - TRBJ1-2 TRBV6-1 CASSEVGQGGGYTF TGTGCCAGCAGTGAAGTGGGACAGGGAGGCGGCTACACCTTC
- - TRBJ1-6 TRBV28 CASSLQQSNSPLHF TGTGCCAGCAGTTTGCAACAGTCCAATTCACCCCTCCACTTT